Shown below are 24 T cell receptor beta chains from a single sample sequenced in a study of molecular identifiers for immune sequencing clone quantification. TCRdb itself ran the PCR reads through MiXCR, one entry per CDR3 protein. The table records nearly 650,000 distinct CDR3 sequences, roughly 27% of them present only once. Sequencing was performed on naive CD8+ T cells from blood, with Jurkat cell RNA spiked in. The subset denotes: FACS-sorted CD8+CD4-CCR7+CD45RA+ naive T cells. These receptors originate from a human donor in good health. Some libraries in this study had Jurkat cell RNA spiked in.

V usage is TRBV6-6 and J usage is TRBJ1-1, with 8 bases lining up with TRBD1. This CDR3 has 19 residues. V dropped 7 bases and J dropped 2; count of bases not matched to a gene: 21. The V gene's germline CDR1 is MNHNY and CDR2 SVGAGI (reference sequence). The CDR3 DNA reads as TGTGCCAGCACCAGAAACCTACGGACAGGGAGGGATCCAAACACTGAAGCTTTCTTT. It encodes CASTRNLRTGRDPNTEAFF.

DNA for the CDR3: TGTGCCAGCACAGGACTAGCAGGCAATGAGCAGTTCTTC. Translated, it gives CASTGLAGNEQFF. The chain links TRBV27 to TRBJ2-1, with 8 bases aligning to TRBD2. Germline V gives CDR1 MNHEY, CDR2 SMNVEV (reference sequence). CDR3 length equals 13 residues. V lost 7 bases to trimming and J lost 6 bases; unmatched junction nucleotides: 5.

This clonotype was counted many times. V is TRBV7-2 and J is TRBJ1-1; D unclear. Germline lookup yields CDR1 SGHTA and CDR2 FQGNSA. The CDR3 is made up of 15 amino acids. V lost 1 base, J lost 5 bases, and 14 bases lay in between. The CDR3 spells CASSLDIVGRTEAFF. The CDR3 DNA sequence: TGTGCCAGCAGCTTAGATATCGTAGGGAGGACTGAAGCTTTCTTT.

This clonotype was recorded at least ten times. The rearrangement joins TRBV20-1 to TRBJ1-1; no clear D gene. The ends were cut back, 0 bases at V and 4 bases at J, with 9 bases in the middle. Looked up from germline, CDR1 is DFQATT and CDR2 is SNEGSKA (reference sequence). The CDR3 length is 13 residues. The CDR3 sequence: CSAREVLRTEAFF. DNA of the CDR3: TGCAGTGCTAGAGAGGTATTGCGCACTGAAGCTTTCTTT.

This clonotype was detected only a few times. The chain carries TRBV28 and TRBJ1-6; tentatively, D is TRBD1 (6 bases). The CDR3 runs to 18 residues. The ends were cut back, 6 bases at V and 0 bases at J, with 18 bases in the middle. Germline V gene lookup returns CDR1 MDHEN and CDR2 SYDVKM. The CDR3 reads CASSESGVSNSYNSPLHF. The DNA for the CDR3 is TGTGCCAGCAGCGAGTCAGGGGTCTCGAACTCCTATAATTCACCCCTCCACTTT.

This clonotype was found a few times. This chain connects TRBV20-1 to TRBJ1-2; 9 bases line up with TRBD1. Germline V CDR1 and CDR2: DFQATT, SNEGSKA (reference sequence). The CDR3 is 15 amino acids. V dropped 6 bases and J dropped 8; count of bases not matched to a gene: 16. The CDR3: CSAGGPGTGMIGYTF. The CDR3 DNA sequence: TGCAGTGCCGGGGGACCGGGGACAGGGATGATCGGCTACACCTTC.

This clonotype appeared many times. The chain has TRBV2 and TRBJ1-2; 9 nucleotides line up with TRBD1. The germline gives CDR1 SNHLY, CDR2 FYNNEI. The CDR3 loop spans 15 amino acids. The V gene end was trimmed by 7 bases and the J gene end by 3 bases; junction bases not matched to a gene: 9. Here the CDR3 DNA reads TGTGCCAGCATCGAGCCGGGACAGGGCCACTATGGCTACACCTTC. Encoded protein: CASIEPGQGHYGYTF.

The rearrangement links TRBV19 to TRBJ2-7, with D possibly matching TRBD2 (5 bases). Germline CDR1 LNHDA, CDR2 SQIVND (reference sequence). V was pared by 5 bases and J by 7 bases, with 12 bases between. CDR3 length: 12 residues. The CDR3: CASSPGLQEQYF. The CDR3 coding sequence is TGTGCCAGTAGTCCCGGACTCCAAGAGCAGTACTTC.

This clonotype came up a few times. J is TRBJ2-1 and V is TRBV13; D is ambiguous. Germline CDR1 PRHDT, CDR2 FYEKMQ (reference sequence). This CDR3 contains 14 residues. V was clipped by 5 bases and J by 0 bases, with 8 bases between them. CDR3 nucleotide sequence: TGTGCCAGCAGCGAGACAAGCTCCTACAATGAGCAGTTCTTC. It yields the protein CASSETSSYNEQFF.

J is TRBJ1-4 and V is TRBV15; 8 bases are a match to TRBD1. Trimming removed 5 bases from V and 3 bases from J; junction bases left unmatched: 14. Germline lookup yields CDR1 LNHNV and CDR2 YYDKDF (reference sequence). The CDR3 spans 18 residues. CDR3 loop: CATSGETGEVLANEKLFF. As DNA, the CDR3 is TGTGCCACCAGCGGGGAGACAGGGGAGGTTCTTGCTAATGAAAAACTGTTTTTT.

On this clonotype: This may arise from a read error, as a much more abundant clone is one base away. The chain carries TRBV7-6 and TRBJ1-1; D remains unclear. The CDR3 length is 12 residues. Germline CDR1 and CDR2: SGHVS and FNYEAQ. With 5 bases removed from V and 6 bases from J, the gap between germline ends came to 10 bases. CDR3 sequence reads: CASSPTAAEAFF. In DNA, the CDR3 is TGTGCCAGCAGCCCAACCGCCGCTGAAGCTTTCTTT. The complete variable domain, with remaining parts taken from reference TRBV7-6 and TRBJ1-1, reads GAGVSQSPRYKVTKRGQDVALRCDPISGHVSLYWYRQALGQGPEFLTYFNYEAQQDKSGLPNDRFSAERPEGSISTLTIQRTEQRDSAMYRCASSPTAAEAFFGQGTRLTVV.

A remark on this clonotype: The germline gene is not matched at one end of the junction; a read error may be the cause. The rearrangement uses TRBV7-7 and TRBJ2-7; 10 bases agree with TRBD2. CDR3 length equals 15 residues. Looked up from germline, CDR1 is SSHAT and CDR2 is FNYEAQ (reference sequence). Written as DNA, the CDR3 is TGTGCTAGCAGCAGCGGACTAGCGGTCTCCTACGAGCAGTACTTC. Its protein is CASSSGLAVSYEQYF.

The gene calls are TRBV13 and TRBJ2-1, with TRBD2 as a possible D gene (5 bases). This CDR3 comprises 16 residues. V was clipped by 5 bases and J by 7 bases, with 21 bases between them. Germline-derived CDR1 and CDR2 are PRHDT and FYEKMQ (reference sequence). CDR3: CASSPNPGGPGNEQFF. For the CDR3, the DNA is TGTGCCAGCAGCCCCAACCCGGGCGGGCCTGGTAATGAGCAGTTCTTC.

A word on this clonotype: The junction departs from germline at one end; a sequencing error may be responsible. The genes are TRBV28 and TRBJ2-7; unclear D gene. CDR1 is MDHEN and CDR2 is SYDVKM in the germline V gene. The CDR3 is 13 amino acids. The CDR3 loop is CASSLGFSCEQYF. DNA of the CDR3: TGTGCCAGCAGTTTGGGCTTCTCCTGCGAGCAGTACTTC. The full variable domain, completed using reference TRBV28 and TRBJ2-7, is DVKVTQSSRYLVKRTGEKVFLECVQDMDHENMFWYRQDPGLGLRLIYFSYDVKMKEKGDIPEGYSVSREKKERFSLILESASTNQTSMYLCASSLGFSCEQYFGPGTRLTVT.

The chain uses TRBV27 and TRBJ2-7; D unresolved. V lost 9 bases, J lost 2 bases, and 14 bases lay in between. Germline V gives CDR1 MNHEY, CDR2 SMNVEV (reference sequence). The CDR3 is made up of 13 amino acids. The DNA of the CDR3 is TGTGCCAGTGCCGTGGGTCGGGCCTACGAGCAGTACTTC. Translation gives CASAVGRAYEQYF.

This clonotype was counted many times. In DNA, the CDR3 is TGTGCCAGCAGTCCGATACCCACTGGAAACACCATATATTTT. Translating it yields CASSPIPTGNTIYF. The chain employs TRBV27 and TRBJ1-3; D uncertain. Germline V CDR1 and CDR2: MNHEY, SMNVEV (reference sequence). The V and J ends lost 5 bases and 2 bases respectively, with 10 bases between them. The CDR3 loop spans 14 amino acids.

This clonotype has just a few counts. This chain joins TRBV4-1 and TRBJ2-3; 13 bases fit TRBD2. The junction had 4 bases not matched to a gene; V was cut back by 0 bases and J by 1 base. The germline V gene has CDR1 MGHRA and CDR2 YSYEKL. The CDR3 spans 18 residues. CDR3 region: CASSQEGTSGTGTDTQYF. Here the CDR3 DNA reads TGCGCCAGCAGCCAAGAGGGGACTAGCGGGACCGGCACAGATACGCAGTATTTT.

This clonotype was counted between two and nine times. V gene TRBV12-3 or TRBV12-4 combines with J gene TRBJ2-5, with 7 bases fitting TRBD2. CDR3 length: 12 amino acids. V trimming: 8 bases; J trimming: 4 bases; junction bases outside the gene matches: 4. In DNA form, the CDR3 reads TGTGCCAGCGGGAGGGCCGGAGAGACCCAGTACTTC. Translated: CASGRAGETQYF.

In this sample, this clonotype turned up many times. The gene calls are TRBV7-8 and TRBJ2-1, with a possible D match to TRBD2 (5 bases). V lost 1 base, J lost 2 bases, and 15 bases lay in between. The CDR3 sequence is 17 residues long. Germline V gene data show CDR1 as SGHVS and CDR2 as FQNEAQ. CDR3 in amino acids: CASSLGAFTGTYNEQFF. The CDR3 nucleotides are TGTGCCAGCAGCTTAGGGGCTTTTACGGGGACCTACAATGAGCAGTTCTTC.

On this clonotype itself: Given a much more abundant clone one base away, this may be a read error. The chain has TRBV28 and TRBJ1-1; TRBD1 might be the D (5 bases). The CDR3 has 16 residues. Germline assignment: CDR1 MDHEN and CDR2 SYDVKM. Here the CDR3 DNA reads TGTGCCAGCAGTTTTCACCGTGGGACCGTGAACACTAAAGCTTTCTTT. Translating gives CASSFHRGTVNTKAFF.

Comment on this clonotype: This clone may be a read error of a much larger clone one base away. V is TRBV18 and J is TRBJ1-1; D gene uncertain. Trimming stripped 4 bases from V and 0 bases from J, with 12 bases between. CDR1 is KGHSH, CDR2 LQKENI, per germline. The CDR3 is 15 amino acids. CDR3 region: CASSRLTVMNTEAFF. The CDR3 DNA is TGTGCCAGCTCACGTCTCACAGTGATGAACACTGAAGCTTTCTTT.

CDR3 DNA: TGTGCCAGTAGTATTATCGCGGGGAGCAATCAGCCCCAGCATTTT. Protein: CASSIIAGSNQPQHF. The chain joins TRBV19 to TRBJ1-5; no firm D call. CDR1 LNHDA and CDR2 SQIVND come from the germline V gene (reference sequence). V shed 3 bases and J shed 1 base, with 10 bases lying between them. The CDR3 consists of 15 residues.

This clonotype was detected ten times or more. J is TRBJ2-3 and V is TRBV5-4; 8 bases are a match to TRBD2. Losses at the gene ends were 3 bases for V and 3 bases for J; bases not matched to a gene: 6. The CDR3 loop spans 15 amino acids. Germline CDR1 is SGHNT and CDR2 is YYREEE (reference sequence). The CDR3: CASSSGLAATDTQYF. DNA of the CDR3: TGTGCCAGCAGCTCAGGACTAGCTGCGACAGATACGCAGTATTTT.

This clonotype was observed a few times. The junction differs from germline at one of its ends, possibly a read error. The V and J genes are TRBV20-1 and TRBJ2-5; no clear D. The J call is uncertain, as TRBJ2-7 better fits the DNA end. Germline CDR1 reads DFQATT; CDR2 reads SNEGSKA (reference sequence). The CDR3 length is 14 residues. The CDR3 sequence is CSAKNIRSSCEQYF. The CDR3 nucleotides read TGCAGTGCTAAAAACATCAGGAGCTCCTGCGAGCAGTACTTC.